Listed here is a single TCR beta chain. What it binds is not known. TCRdb re-called the multiplex PCR reads with MiXCR, one entry per CDR3 protein. The repertoire has 120,000 to 150,000 distinct CDR3 sequences, about 30% of them found once; the top ten carry 2.3%. This entry is derived from a study of breast tumors, draining lymph nodes, adjacent tissues. Per the germline V gene, CDR1 is KGHSH and CDR2 is LQKENI. V gave up 5 bases and J gave up 7 bases, with 20 bases separating them. This CDR3 is 16 amino acids long. The lymph nodes were axillary draining lymph nodes from breast cancer patients. General study findings and limits: Tumor repertoires ranked between lymph nodes and nontumor tissue in diversity, with V and J gene preferences. Compared with basal-like, luminal-like tumors shared significantly more repertoire with nontumor tissue. Most tumor T cells seemingly derive from lymph node, then expand in tumor.

V is TRBV18 and J is TRBJ1-4; the D is unclear. Material: axillary lymph node tissue. The sequence derives from a female donor with breast cancer. Some clones in this sample may be carry-over from other donors' samples. The CDR3 coding sequence is TGTGCCAGCTCAGACCGACGGACGTTAAACACTGAAAAACTGTTTTTT. Translation gives CASSDRRTLNTEKLFF.